This T cell receptor beta chain was captured in a study of T cell changes during pregnancy in multiple sclerosis. Data came from immunoSEQ multiplex PCR; TCRdb stores just in-frame clones and leaves some out. The repertoire has fewer than 55,000 clones, roughly 90% of them found once; the top ten carry 4.7%. In germline, CDR1 is SGHNT, CDR2 YENEEA. This CDR3 is 14 amino acids long. Trimming removed 1 base at V and 3 bases at J, with 9 bases between. Sequenced material: peripheral blood, taken in the second trimester of pregnancy. The clonotype was recovered from a female donor in good health, enrolled as a control in a pregnancy study. This sequence joins TRBV11-3 and TRBJ1-2; possibly TRBD1 for D (6 bases). CDR3 residues: CASSLVSGDYGYTF. DNA of the CDR3: TGTGCCAGCAGCTTAGTTTCAGGGGACTATGGCTACACCTTC. Full variable domain (missing parts from reference TRBV11-3 and TRBJ1-2): EAGVVQSPRYKIIEKKQPVAFWCNPISGHNTLYWYLQNLGQGPELLIRYENEEAVDDSQLPKDRFSAERLKGVDSTLKIQPAELGDSAVYLCASSLVSGDYGYTFGSGTRLTVV.